The clone carrying this T cell receptor beta chain has only a few counts. The antigen remains unidentified. Unsorted bulk tissue, roughly 19-34 mg of it, served as the source for co-extraction of RNA and DNA. Per the germline V gene, CDR1 is SGHTA and CDR2 is FQGNSA. The V end lost 0 bases, the J end lost 3 bases, and 15 bases lay between the germline ends. CDR3 size: 16 residues. These data originate in a study of tumor-infiltrating lymphocytes in primary liver carcinoma. Whole-study context: The patients comprised men and women between the ages of 30 and 69 years.

Making TCR beta cDNA involved approximately 0.5 ug total RNA and a constant-region primer. Slightly modified ARM-PCR with three nested multiplex PCR rounds yielded TCR beta libraries. Rounds one and two of PCR, each of about 10 cycles, were primed with TRBV1-TRBV30 forward primers and a C-beta reverse primer. Each CDR3 protein is one row after TCRdb ran MiXCR on the multiplex PCR reads. Here the sample spans tens of thousands of distinct CDR3 sequences, about 75% being singletons. Overall study results and limits: Significantly greater top-250-clone fractions characterized tumors relative to blood (p = 0.039).

The clonotype was recovered from a woman aged 25-40 years with primary liver carcinoma and hepatitis B virus infection. This chain links TRBV7-2 with TRBJ2-7; unclear D gene. Sequencing was performed on tumor-adjacent normal liver tissue. The CDR3 sequence is CASSLAGRTLSYEQYF. In nucleotides, the CDR3 is TGTGCCAGCAGCTTAGCCGGGCGGACCCTAAGCTACGAGCAGTACTTC.